Included here is one T cell receptor beta chain sequence, with context. From germline, CDR1 is SGHNT and CDR2 YENEEA. The CDR3 sequence is 15 residues long. V was clipped by 5 bases and J by 0 bases, with 11 bases between them. The data belong to a study of blood T cell repertoires in COVID-19. This table comes from immunoSEQ multiplex PCR, and its TCRdb copy is limited to in-frame clones, with some not included. The repertoire holds over 150,000 clones, with 82% as singletons. The sequence came from a human donor with acute or convalescent COVID-19. The donor label of this sample is uncertain. The J gene is TRBJ2-1, the V gene TRBV11-3, with a possible D match to TRBD2 (5 bases). The material sequenced was peripheral blood. Here the CDR3 reads CASSLTGSSYNEQFF. CDR3 in DNA: TGTGCCAGCAGCCTGACTGGGAGCTCCTACAATGAGCAGTTCTTC.